One and the same sample provided the 32 T cell receptor beta chains below, sequenced in a study of blood T cell repertoires in COVID-19 (dated by TCRdb to 2019 to 2021). Library creation used the immunoSEQ multiplex PCR assay. The table was pulled from immuneACCESS by TCRdb, which kept in-frame rearrangements only. Such tables lose some clones; where checked, under half of the loss comes from unresolved V genes, and the rest has no known cause. This sample comprises about 240,000 clones, about 82% of them detected only once. The ten biggest clones cover 9% to 15% of the sample. Sequenced sample: peripheral blood. These receptors came from a man of 80 years or more with acute or convalescent COVID-19.

This rearrangement joins TRBV6-2 or TRBV6-3 to TRBJ1-1, with D possibly TRBD1 on 5 matching bases. CDR3 length: 13 amino acids. The germline V gene encodes CDR1 MNHEY and CDR2 SVGEGT. V lost 6 bases and J lost 2, with 10 bases in between. The CDR3 protein is CASSFDRNTEAFF. In DNA, the CDR3 is TGTGCCAGCAGCTTTGACAGAAACACTGAAGCTTTCTTT.

This clone has more than one count but fewer than ten. The J gene is TRBJ1-4, the V gene TRBV2, with D possibly matching TRBD1 (5 bases). The CDR3 runs to 14 residues. Trimming removed 7 bases at V and 3 bases at J, with 12 bases between. Germline V gene sequence: CDR1 SNHLY, CDR2 FYNNEI. This CDR3 is CASNFAQANEKLFF. DNA for the CDR3: TGTGCCAGCAATTTCGCACAGGCTAATGAAAAACTGTTTTTT.

V gene TRBV5-5 combines with J gene TRBJ2-7; D is uncertain. V dropped 5 bases and J dropped 3 bases, with 15 bases sitting between them. CDR1 and CDR2 (germline): SGHKS, YYEKEE (reference sequence). The CDR3 covers 14 residues. Here the CDR3 DNA reads TGTGCCAGCAGTCCTGGGCCCTTGGGCTACGAGCAGTACTTC. This encodes CASSPGPLGYEQYF.

The chain is built from TRBV6-2 or TRBV6-3 and TRBJ1-3; the D is unclear. V dropped 8 bases and J dropped 0 bases, with 23 bases sitting between them. The CDR3 loop spans 18 amino acids. CDR1 is MNHEY and CDR2 is SVGEGT in the germline V gene. The CDR3 DNA sequence: TGTGCCAGCCGCCCGAACATACCCAACCTCATCTCTGGAAACACCATATATTTT. Its translation: CASRPNIPNLISGNTIYF.

V usage is TRBV5-1 and J usage is TRBJ1-2, with D perhaps TRBD1 (5 bases). The length of the CDR3 is 16 residues. CDR1 and CDR2 from the germline V gene are SGHRS and YFSETQ. V was clipped by 3 bases and J by 4 bases, with 19 bases between them. In nucleotides, the CDR3 is TGCGCCAGCAGCTGGGCGGGGGGGAGCCTTACCTATGGCTACACCTTC. This gives the protein CASSWAGGSLTYGYTF.

The genes are TRBV27 and TRBJ1-6, with 10 bases lining up with TRBD1. V was clipped by 10 bases and J by 7 bases; unmatched bases: 4. The CDR3 sequence is 13 residues long. Germline V gives CDR1 MNHEY, CDR2 SMNVEV (reference sequence). CDR3 loop: CATWTGGNSPLHF. The CDR3, as DNA: TGTGCCACCTGGACAGGGGGGAATTCACCCCTCCACTTT.

V and J are TRBV11-2 and TRBJ1-4, with a possible D match to TRBD1 (6 bases). The CDR3 is 16 amino acids. Germline CDR1 reads SGHAT; CDR2 reads FQNNGV. The V end lost 5 bases, the J end lost 7 bases, and 20 bases lay between the germline ends. In DNA form, the CDR3 reads TGTGCCAGCAGCGGGACGCGGACAGCCCTTAGTGAAAAACTGTTTTTT. This codes for CASSGTRTALSEKLFF.

With respect to this clone: Other DNA sequences within the sample encode an identical CDR3. The V gene is TRBV7-2, the J gene TRBJ2-1; 7 nucleotides match TRBD1. Germline V lookup: CDR1 SGHTA, CDR2 FQGNSA. The CDR3 spans 16 residues. V was pared by 1 base and J by 0 bases, with 3 bases of the junction left unmatched. CDR3: CASSLGAGGSYNEQFF. DNA for the CDR3: TGTGCCAGCAGCTTAGGTGCAGGGGGCTCCTACAATGAGCAGTTCTTC. Full variable domain (rest looked up from reference TRBV7-2 and TRBJ2-1): GAGVSQSPSNKVTEKGKDVELRCDPISGHTALYWYRQSLGQGLEFLIYFQGNSAPDKSGLPSDRFSAERTGGSVSTLTIQRTQQEDSAVYLCASSLGAGGSYNEQFFGPGTRLTVL.

This clone was picked up a small number of times. The chain's CDR3 is CATSVRQGLNTEAFF. The CDR3, as DNA: TGTGCCACCAGTGTTCGACAGGGGTTGAACACTGAAGCTTTCTTT. The chain uses TRBV24-1 and TRBJ1-1, with TRBD1 matching 8 bases. Germline CDR1 is KGHDR and CDR2 is SFDVKD. The CDR3 is made up of 15 amino acids. J lost 0 bases, V lost 5 bases, and 4 bases had no gene match.

This chain joins TRBV3-1 (or the pseudogene TRBV3-2) and TRBJ2-1; TRBD2 is a possible D gene (7 bases). Germline V gene sequence: CDR1 LGHDT, CDR2 YNNKEL (reference sequence). There are 13 residues in the CDR3. Trimming removed 1 base at V and 8 bases at J, with 9 bases between. This CDR3 reads CASSQAGGHEQFF. Here the CDR3 DNA reads TGTGCCAGCAGCCAAGCGGGGGGCCATGAGCAGTTCTTC.

CDR3 in amino acids: CASSLGRGTYEQYF. As DNA, the CDR3 is TGTGCCAGCAGCCTTGGTCGGGGAACCTACGAGCAGTACTTC. The chain joins TRBV3-1 (or the pseudogene TRBV3-2) to TRBJ2-7; possibly TRBD2 for D (5 bases). Trimming removed 4 bases from V and 2 bases from J, with 12 bases in between. The germline CDR1 and CDR2 sequences are LGHDT and YNNKEL (reference sequence). The CDR3 is 14 amino acids.

The V gene is TRBV9, the J gene TRBJ1-3; 7 bases match TRBD1. The CDR3 consists of 17 residues. CDR1 is SGDLS, CDR2 YYNGEE, per germline. Trimming removed 0 bases from V and 3 bases from J; junction bases left unmatched: 9. The CDR3 spells CASSVGREGANGNTIYF. As DNA, the CDR3 is TGTGCCAGCAGCGTAGGCCGTGAGGGGGCGAATGGAAACACCATATATTTT. The whole variable domain, filled in from reference TRBV9 and TRBJ1-3, reads DSGVTQTPKHLITATGQRVTLRCSPRSGDLSVYWYQQSLDQGLQFLIQYYNGEERAKGNILERFSAQQFPDLHSELNLSSLELGDSALYFCASSVGREGANGNTIYFGEGSWLTVV.

This chain links TRBV6-2 or TRBV6-3 with TRBJ1-1; tentative D call: TRBD1 (5 bases). The CDR3 consists of 14 residues. Germline values: CDR1 MNHEY, CDR2 SVGEGT. V dropped 2 bases and J dropped 5 bases, with 12 bases sitting between them. CDR3 in DNA: TGTGCCAGCAGTTACACGACAGACAAGACTGAAGCTTTCTTT. This gives the protein CASSYTTDKTEAFF.

The chain joins TRBV4-1 to TRBJ2-1; 12 nucleotides align to TRBD2. This CDR3 is 13 amino acids long. CDR1 MGHRA and CDR2 YSYEKL come from the germline V gene. J was trimmed by 9 bases and V by 10 bases; bases with no gene match: 7. The CDR3 reads CATTTSGRGEQFF. CDR3 nucleotide sequence: TGCGCCACCACGACTAGCGGGAGAGGTGAGCAGTTCTTC.

The rearrangement uses TRBV6-5 and TRBJ2-3; weak D call: TRBD1 (8 bases). CDR1 is MNHEY and CDR2 is SVGAGI in the germline V gene. Trimming left V 2 bases short and J 6 bases short, with 12 bases between. The CDR3 spans 14 residues. The CDR3 coding sequence is TGTGCCAGCAGTTACAACAGGGGGGGGGATACGCAGTATTTT. It codes for CASSYNRGGDTQYF.

The chain recombines TRBV7-2 with TRBJ2-5; possibly TRBD2 for D (5 bases). Trimming cost V 1 base and J 2 bases, with 11 bases left between them. The CDR3 has 15 residues. From germline, CDR1 is SGHTA and CDR2 FQGNSA. The CDR3 is CASSLVFAGQETQYF. Written as DNA, the CDR3 is TGTGCCAGCAGCTTAGTCTTTGCGGGTCAAGAGACCCAGTACTTC.

The chain uses TRBV7-9 and TRBJ1-6, with 9 bases aligning to TRBD1. Germline assignment: CDR1 SEHNR and CDR2 FQNEAQ (reference sequence). Germline trimming cut 5 bases from V and 8 bases from J; bases unmatched to any gene: 7. The CDR3 sequence is 15 residues long. CDR3 DNA: TGTGCCAGCAGCCCTCCGGGACAGGGTTATTCACCCCTCCACTTT. Protein product: CASSPPGQGYSPLHF. The variable domain in full, completed from reference TRBV7-9 and TRBJ1-6, reads DTGVSQNPRHKITKRGQNVTFRCDPISEHNRLYWYRQTLGQGPEFLTYFQNEAQLEKSRLLSDRFSAERPKGSFSTLEIQRTEQGDSAMYLCASSPPGQGYSPLHFGNGTRLTVT.

V and J are TRBV7-8 and TRBJ1-3; D gene unclear. The V and J ends lost 2 bases and 2 bases respectively, with 10 bases between them. This CDR3 region has 15 residues. Germline CDR1 and CDR2: SGHVS and FQNEAQ. The CDR3 protein is CASSLRVQAGNTIYF. Written as DNA, the CDR3 is TGTGCCAGCAGCTTAAGAGTTCAGGCTGGAAACACCATATATTTT.

V and J are TRBV15 and TRBJ2-5; 11 bases fit TRBD2. V was clipped by 4 bases and J by 3 bases; unmatched bases: 4. Germline lookup yields CDR1 LNHNV and CDR2 YYDKDF (reference sequence). The CDR3 runs to 15 residues. The CDR3 protein is CATSKPGLAEETQYF. The CDR3 DNA is TGTGCCACCAGCAAGCCGGGACTAGCGGAAGAGACCCAGTACTTC. The entire variable domain, with the rest obtained from reference TRBV15 and TRBJ2-5, is as follows: DAMVIQNPRYQVTQFGKPVTLSCSQTLNHNVMYWYQQKSSQAPKLLFHYYDKDFNNEADTPDNFQSRRPNTSFCFLDIRSPGLGDTAMYLCATSKPGLAEETQYFGPGTRLLVL.

The genes are TRBV28 and TRBJ1-1; D unresolved. The V gene lost 5 bases and the J gene lost 0 bases, with 13 bases spanning the gap. The CDR3 consists of 15 residues. The germline V gene has CDR1 MDHEN and CDR2 SYDVKM. CDR3: CASSPQRRLNTEAFF. DNA of the CDR3: TGTGCCAGCAGTCCCCAACGGAGGCTGAACACTGAAGCTTTCTTT.

This clone has only one observation. CDR3 sequence reads: CASSLGSTGWEPQHF. The CDR3 bases are TGTGCCAGCAGCTTAGGGTCGACAGGGTGGGAGCCCCAGCATTTT. The chain is built from TRBV7-8 and TRBJ1-5; 7 bases are a match to TRBD1. The CDR3 extends over 15 amino acids. V gave up 1 base and J gave up 8 bases; unmatched junction bases: 8. Germline CDR1 reads SGHVS; CDR2 reads FQNEAQ. Variable domain in full (rest from reference TRBV7-8 and TRBJ1-5): GAGVSQSPRYKVAKRGQDVALRCDPISGHVSLFWYQQALGQGPEFLTYFQNEAQLDKSGLPSDRFFAERPEGSVSTLKIQRTQQEDSAVYLCASSLGSTGWEPQHFGDGTRLSIL.

This clone was seen just once. The chain combines TRBV12-3 or TRBV12-4 with TRBJ1-5, with D maybe TRBD1 (6 bases). The CDR3 runs to 13 residues. Trimming removed 3 bases from V and 4 bases from J, with 7 bases in between. The CDR3 DNA sequence: TGTGCCAGCAGTTTTCAGGGGAATCAGCCCCAGCATTTT. Amino acids: CASSFQGNQPQHF.

As concerns this clone: This specimen includes other DNA sequences encoding the same CDR3. This chain joins TRBV18 and TRBJ2-1, with 10 bases that match TRBD2. This CDR3 is built from 15 residues. Germline assignment: CDR1 KGHSH and CDR2 LQKENI. J gave up 4 bases and V 0 bases, and 0 bases lay outside the gene matches. The CDR3 DNA is TGTGCCAGCTCACCACCTAGCGGGGGGTACAATGAGCAGTTCTTC. This codes for CASSPPSGGYNEQFF.

The chain joins TRBV28 to TRBJ2-7; TRBD2 aligns across 8 bases. Per germline, CDR1 MDHEN and CDR2 SYDVKM. With 7 bases clipped from V and 3 bases from J, the junction kept 8 bases outside the gene matches. The length of the CDR3 is 14 residues. DNA of the CDR3: TGTGCCAGCACTGGCGGGAGGCCGTTCTACGAGCAGTACTTC. As protein: CASTGGRPFYEQYF.

The chain employs TRBV18 and TRBJ1-1, with TRBD1 as a possible D gene (5 bases). The CDR3 covers 11 residues. Germline V gene data show CDR1 as KGHSH and CDR2 as LQKENI. Trimming removed 2 bases at V and 12 bases at J, with 10 bases between. CDR3 loop: CASSPGRGTFF. The CDR3 coding sequence is TGTGCCAGCTCACCAGGGCGGGGGACTTTCTTT.

The rearrangement joins TRBV5-6 to TRBJ2-7, with 8 positions matching TRBD1. CDR1 and CDR2 (germline): SGHDT, YYEEEE. The CDR3 runs 14 residues. J gave up 2 bases and V 1 base, and 2 bases lay outside the gene matches. The CDR3 DNA reads TGTGCCAGCAGCTTGATGGACAGGGCCTACGAGCAGTACTTC. Translated, it gives CASSLMDRAYEQYF.

J is TRBJ1-3 and V is TRBV6-2 or TRBV6-3; D unclear. CDR1 and CDR2 from the germline V gene are MNHEY and SVGEGT. CDR3 length: 13 residues. With 6 bases removed from V and 1 base from J, the gap between germline ends came to 7 bases. The CDR3: CASSLLSGNTIYF. The DNA of the CDR3 is TGTGCCAGCAGCCTTCTTTCTGGAAACACCATATATTTT.

The V gene is TRBV4-1, the J gene TRBJ2-7; D unresolved. The CDR3 spans 17 residues. CDR1 is MGHRA, CDR2 YSYEKL, per germline. V gave up 1 base and J gave up 0 bases, with 16 bases separating them. The CDR3, as DNA: TGCGCCAGCAGCCAAGGGGTAGGCAGGCTGAACTCCTACGAGCAGTACTTC. Encoded protein: CASSQGVGRLNSYEQYF.

V gene TRBV6-1 combines with J gene TRBJ1-2; 7 bases fit TRBD1. The CDR3 extends over 12 amino acids. Germline V gene sequence: CDR1 MNHNS, CDR2 SASEGT. With 0 bases clipped from V and 8 bases from J, the junction kept 0 bases outside the gene matches. CDR3 nucleotides: TGTGCCAGCAGTGAAGCGGGACAGGGCTACACCTTC. Translated: CASSEAGQGYTF.

The chain joins TRBV6-5 to TRBJ1-5; D gene ambiguous. CDR1 MNHEY and CDR2 SVGAGI come from the germline V gene. CDR3 length equals 16 residues. V lost 4 bases to trimming and J lost 5 bases, with 18 bases between them. CDR3 protein: CASSSSYNEEHQPQHF. The CDR3 DNA is TGTGCCAGCAGTTCGTCTTATAACGAGGAGCATCAGCCCCAGCATTTT.

V usage is TRBV4-1 and J usage is TRBJ1-5, with TRBD1 matching 9 bases. The J segment lost 2 bases and the V segment lost 0 bases, leaving 8 bases of the junction unmatched. Germline-derived CDR1 and CDR2 are MGHRA and YSYEKL. This CDR3 has 18 residues. The CDR3 region is CASSQDGQGKIGNQPQHF. CDR3 nucleotide sequence: TGCGCCAGCAGCCAAGATGGACAGGGGAAAATTGGCAATCAGCCCCAGCATTTT.

The rearrangement joins TRBV5-1 to TRBJ2-3; the D is unclear. Germline V lookup: CDR1 SGHRS, CDR2 YFSETQ. V shed 2 bases and J shed 3 bases, with 13 bases lying between them. The CDR3 loop spans 15 amino acids. The CDR3 DNA reads TGCGCCAGCAGCTTTGAACAGATGTTGACAGATACGCAGTATTTT. It encodes CASSFEQMLTDTQYF. The whole variable domain, filled in from reference TRBV5-1 and TRBJ2-3, reads KAGVTQTPRYLIKTRGQQVTLSCSPISGHRSVSWYQQTPGQGLQFLFEYFSETQRNKGNFPGRFSGRQFSNSRSEMNVSTLELGDSALYLCASSFEQMLTDTQYFGPGTRLTVL.